Described below is a single TCR beta chain sequence and its context. This specimen comes from a study of shared clonotypes between healthy human individuals. The authors split each subset's genomic DNA evenly across several immunoSEQ plates. As handled by the study authors: Without quality scores, immunoSEQ junctional reads could not be filtered like full-length reads. Repertoires were generated with immunoSEQ multiplex PCR, while TCRdb's copy carries only in-frame clones and drops some. V, J and clone size derive from that table, while D and trimming were established from the DNA sequence. Of roughly 2.5 million clones detected, around 90% appear once; the ten largest clones hold 0.11% to 0.15%. Trimming at V came to 2 bases and at J to 6 bases, leaving 4 bases not matched to a gene. The CDR3 is 15 residues long. Germline CDR1 reads MNHEY; CDR2 reads SVGAGI.

This receptor was identified in a man aged 18-30 years in good health. This chain links TRBV6-5 with TRBJ2-7; 13 nucleotides agree with TRBD2. The sequencing input was naive CD4+ T cells sorted from blood. Subset meaning: CD45RA+ positively selected. The CDR3 region is CASSYPGLAGVEQYF. The CDR3 region has the DNA TGTGCCAGCAGTTACCCCGGACTAGCGGGAGTCGAGCAGTACTTC.